These T cell receptor beta chains were read from a single sample in a study of memory CD4+ T cells and cytomegalovirus serostatus. Only in-frame clones appear in the TCRdb table, and some are missing; sequencing was by immunoSEQ multiplex PCR. The table has 30,000 to 45,000 clones, approximately 79% seen once. Sequencing used memory CD4+ T cells from blood. The receptors were sampled from an adult in good health and CMV-seropositive. The CDR3 runs from the conserved cysteine through the conserved F or W. A D gene is named only where the DNA matches it firmly. Size is omitted from some rows. Given values are once, few, many or a class for expanded clones.

D	V	size	J	DNA	CDR3
-	TRBV2	-	TRBJ1-4	TGTGCCAGCAGTACCCGACAGGCAACTAATGAAAAACTGTTTTTT	CASSTRQATNEKLFF
TRBD1	TRBV7-3	-	TRBJ1-1	TGTGCCAGCAGCCCAGGGACAGGGAGGGTGCGGACTGAAGCTTTCTTT	CASSPGTGRVRTEAFF
TRBD1	TRBV4-2	-	TRBJ2-3	TGTGCCAGCAGCCAAGTTGGTTCGCGACAGGGAGCAGATACGCAGTATTTT	CASSQVGSRQGADTQYF
TRBD1	TRBV2	-	TRBJ2-7	TGTGCCAGCAGTGGAGGACAGGGACCGGACGAGCAGTACTTC	CASSGGQGPDEQYF
TRBD1	TRBV5-5	-	TRBJ1-1	TGTGCCAGCAGCTGGGACAGGTCGCCCATGAACACTGAAGCTTTCTTT	CASSWDRSPMNTEAFF
-	TRBV19	few	TRBJ1-5	TGTGCCAGTAGTATAGAAGGGGGCAATCAGCCCCAGCATTTT	CASSIEGGNQPQHF
TRBD1	TRBV6-6	-	TRBJ1-1	TGTGCCAGCACCGTACCAGGGGGCACTGAAGCTTTCTTT	CASTVPGGTEAFF
-	TRBV7-9	-	TRBJ2-1	TGTGCCAGCAGCTTAGCGTTGAGGGGAAGGGGCAATGAGCAGTTCTTC	CASSLALRGRGNEQFF
-	TRBV7-9	-	TRBJ1-1	TGTGCCAGCAGCTTTTCGGTGGGAGCTTTCTTT	CASSFSVGAFF
TRBD2	TRBV6-5	-	TRBJ2-1	TGTGCCAGCAGGCCTAGCGGCCTCGGCGGTGAGCAGTTCTTC	CASRPSGLGGEQFF
-	TRBV5-1	once	TRBJ1-2	TGCGCCAGCAGCTGGGGGACGGCAAACTATGGCTACACCTTC	CASSWGTANYGYTF
-	TRBV14	-	TRBJ1-2	TGTGCCAGCAGCCAAGGTCGGGGCTATGGCTACACCTTC	CASSQGRGYGYTF
-	TRBV4-1	-	TRBJ2-5	TGCGCCAGCAGCCAAGATTTTTTGTCTACGGGGGCCCAGTACTTC	CASSQDFLSTGAQYF
-	TRBV7-8	-	TRBJ2-7	TGTGCCAGCAGCTTCATAGGGGGGGGCAGCGGCAGTAGCTCCTACGAGCAGTACTTC	CASSFIGGGSGSSSYEQYF
-	TRBV6-6	once	TRBJ2-2	TGTGCCAGCAGTTACTCCTTGCGCGGGGAGCTGTTTTTT	CASSYSLRGELFF
-	TRBV6-1	-	TRBJ2-5	TGTGCCAGCAGTGAAGGGATAGGCCAAGAGACCCAGTACTTC	CASSEGIGQETQYF
-	TRBV6-5	once	TRBJ2-1	TGTGCCAGCACAAGTGGAGGGGGCTCCTACAATGAGCAGTTCTTC	CASTSGGGSYNEQFF
TRBD1	TRBV19	-	TRBJ2-3	TGTGCCAGTACCCCCAGGGACAGGGACGGAGTACCGGAGTATTTT	CASTPRDRDGVPEYF
-	TRBV5-1	-	TRBJ1-4	TGCGCCAGCAGCTTGGCCAGTATTAATGAAAAACTGTTTTTT	CASSLASINEKLFF
TRBD1	TRBV6-5	-	TRBJ2-7	TGTGCCAGCAGTCGACAGGGTTCTCTAGCCTACGAGCAGTACTTC	CASSRQGSLAYEQYF
-	TRBV7-2	-	TRBJ2-7	TGTGCCAGCAGCTTACGGCCCCCGGCTAGGACCTTCTACGAGCAGTACTTC	CASSLRPPARTFYEQYF
TRBD1	TRBV2	-	TRBJ1-5	TGTGCCAGCAGTTCGACAGGGGAGGATCAGCCCCAGCATTTT	CASSSTGEDQPQHF
-	TRBV6-5	-	TRBJ2-7	TGTGCCAGCAGTTACTCGATTTATCCCCCCCTAGAGCAGTACTTC	CASSYSIYPPLEQYF
TRBD2	TRBV9	-	TRBJ2-7	TGTGCCAGCAGCGCGGGACTAGCGGCGGGAACCTACGAGCAGTACTTC	CASSAGLAAGTYEQYF
-	TRBV27	-	TRBJ2-2	TGTGCCAGCAGTTTATCGCTTAGCAAATTCAACACCGGGGAGCTGTTTTTT	CASSLSLSKFNTGELFF
-	TRBV15	medium-sized	TRBJ2-7	TGTGCCACCAGCAGATCCTCAGGTTCCTACGAGCAGTACTTC	CATSRSSGSYEQYF
-	TRBV29-1	-	TRBJ2-1	TGCAGCGTTGAAGATATAGAGTTTCCTGAGCAGTTCTTC	CSVEDIEFPEQFF
TRBD1	TRBV4-1	-	TRBJ2-5	TGCGCCAGCAGCCACCCTTCGTCTCTCGTAAGGGGGCTCCAAGAGACCCAGTACTTC	CASSHPSSLVRGLQETQYF
-	TRBV4-3	-	TRBJ2-1	TGCGCCAGCAGCCGTCTCGGGACTCTCCGAGGCCATGAGCAGTTCTTC	CASSRLGTLRGHEQFF
TRBD1	TRBV6-5	-	TRBJ1-3	TGTGCCAGCAGGGTAGACAGGGGCTCTGGAAACACCATATATTTT	CASRVDRGSGNTIYF
-	TRBV7-2	-	TRBJ2-7	TGTGCCAGCAGCTTAGGTGGGACGTCAGGGTTGCAGTACTTC	CASSLGGTSGLQYF
TRBD2	TRBV6-5	-	TRBJ2-3	TGTGCCAGCAGACGGGGGGGCCGGGGGGATACGCAGTATTTT	CASRRGGRGDTQYF
-	TRBV4-3	-	TRBJ1-5	TGCGCCAGCAGCCAAAGTCGCAGAGGCAATCAGCCCCAGCATTTT	CASSQSRRGNQPQHF
TRBD1	TRBV5-1	-	TRBJ2-3	TGCGCCAGCAGCCCTGGACAGGGGGCAGATACGCAGTATTTT	CASSPGQGADTQYF
TRBD1	TRBV15	-	TRBJ1-6	TGTGCCACCAGCAGAGATCAGGACAGGGTGGGTTCACCCCTCCACTTT	CATSRDQDRVGSPLHF
-	TRBV2	-	TRBJ2-3	TGTGCCAGCAGTTTTCGCTCGGGCACAGATACGCAGTATTTT	CASSFRSGTDTQYF
TRBD2	TRBV11-3	-	TRBJ2-1	TGTGCCAGCAGCCTCGGACTAGCGGGAGGGCAGATTTACAATGAGCAGTTCTTC	CASSLGLAGGQIYNEQFF
TRBD2	TRBV19	-	TRBJ2-1	TGTGCCAGTATGCGGACTAGCGGGGGGGCAGGGTACAATGAGCAGTTCTTC	CASMRTSGGAGYNEQFF
-	TRBV5-1	once	TRBJ2-1	TGCGCCAGCAGCTTGGAGGGTCTCGATTACAATGAGCAGTTCTTC	CASSLEGLDYNEQFF
-	TRBV11-1	few	TRBJ2-5	TGTGCCAGCAGCTTAGGGGCGGAAGAGACCCAGTACTTC	CASSLGAEETQYF
-	TRBV7-2	-	TRBJ1-1	TGTGCCAGCAGCTTAGATCGGGGGTTTGTAGCTTTCTTT	CASSLDRGFVAFF
TRBD1	TRBV4-2	-	TRBJ2-6	TGTGCCAGCAGCCAAGATCAGGGGGCTGGGGCCAACGTCCTGACTTTC	CASSQDQGAGANVLTF
TRBD2	TRBV4-2	-	TRBJ2-5	TGTGCCAGCAGCCTAGCAGGACTAGCGGGAGGTGAGACCCAGTACTTC	CASSLAGLAGGETQYF
-	TRBV10-3	-	TRBJ2-7	TGTGCCATCAGTGAGTTTCAGGGAAACGAGCAGTACTTC	CAISEFQGNEQYF